This record covers a single T cell receptor (beta chain). The antigen remains unidentified. The method was immunoSEQ multiplex PCR; TCRdb's version includes in-frame clones alone and lacks a portion of them. The table has about 300,000 clones, 76% seen once; the top ten hold about 5.3%. This entry comes from a study of cytotoxic CD8 clonotypes in ibrutinib-treated CLL. Study as a whole: The patients, around 12 relapsed/refractory and roughly 15 treatment-naive, included around 17 who were IGHV unmutated.

Overall study results and limits: Increased clonality at ibrutinib response gave way to a return toward baseline at progression.

CDR3 length: 12 residues. V lost 4 bases, J lost 4 bases, and 6 bases lay in between. The germline V gene has CDR1 ENHRY and CDR2 SYGVKD. The V call is TRBV10-3, the J call TRBJ2-3, with D unclear. This clonotype was sampled from a human donor with chronic lymphocytic leukemia. The specimen comprised PBMCs, sampled at disease progression, from a patient treated with ibrutinib. The CDR3 loop is CAISGGADTQYF. DNA for the CDR3: TGTGCCATCAGTGGTGGCGCAGATACGCAGTATTTT.